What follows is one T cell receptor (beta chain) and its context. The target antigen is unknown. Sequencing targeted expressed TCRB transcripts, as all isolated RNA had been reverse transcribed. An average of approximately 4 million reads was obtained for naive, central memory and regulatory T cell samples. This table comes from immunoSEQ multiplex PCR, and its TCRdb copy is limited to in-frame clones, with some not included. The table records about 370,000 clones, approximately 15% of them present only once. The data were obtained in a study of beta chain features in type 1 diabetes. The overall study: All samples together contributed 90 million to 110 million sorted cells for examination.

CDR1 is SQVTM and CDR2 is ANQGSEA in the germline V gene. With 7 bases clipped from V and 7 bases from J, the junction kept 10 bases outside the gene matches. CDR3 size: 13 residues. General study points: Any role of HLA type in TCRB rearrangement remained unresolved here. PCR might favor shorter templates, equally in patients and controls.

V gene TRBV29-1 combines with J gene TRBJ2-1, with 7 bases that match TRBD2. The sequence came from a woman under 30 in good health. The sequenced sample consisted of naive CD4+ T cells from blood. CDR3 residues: CSGGLVPLNEQFF. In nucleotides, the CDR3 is TGCAGCGGCGGACTAGTTCCCTTAAATGAGCAGTTCTTC.